These T cell receptor beta chains were read from a single sample in a study of early T cells in non-severe SARS-CoV-2 infection. Each CDR3 protein is one row after TCRdb ran MiXCR on the 5' RACE reads. The table records tens of thousands of distinct CDR3 sequences, roughly 7.2% of them present only once. Sequenced: whole blood. The receptors originated from an adult who was a healthcare worker with PCR-confirmed SARS-CoV-2 infection or an uninfected control (not recorded which). Each CDR3 is given with its conserved first and last residue. Fields, in order: CDR3 length, D gene, J gene, clone size, V gene, CDR3 DNA, CDR3 protein. D genes are given only for firm matches. Expanded clones are given a class, and other clones once, few, many or no size at all.

15,.,TRBJ2-7,many,TRBV15,TGTGCCACCAGCAGGGCCACAGGGGGGGCCTACGAGCAGTACTTC,CATSRATGGAYEQYF
17,TRBD1,TRBJ1-5,medium-sized,TRBV20-1,TGCAGTGCGCCGGGACAGGGAAATCCAAATAGCAATCAGCCCCAGCATTTT,CSAPGQGNPNSNQPQHF
13,.,TRBJ1-1,.,TRBV27,TGTGCCAGCAGTTCCGGGACGGGGACTGAAGCTTTCTTT,CASSSGTGTEAFF
14,.,TRBJ1-1,many,TRBV6-5,TGTGCCAGCAAAGCGAGCTTCGGGGACACTGAAGCTTTCTTT,CASKASFGDTEAFF
16,TRBD1,TRBJ1-2,.,TRBV27,TGTGCCAGCAGTCAAAATCCTCCGGGACAGGCGTATGGCTACACCTTC,CASSQNPPGQAYGYTF
16,.,TRBJ1-2,many,TRBV19,TGTGCCAGTAGTCTCTCCTGGGACGCTGGGGGCTATGGCTACACCTTC,CASSLSWDAGGYGYTF
16,.,TRBJ2-1,many,TRBV11-2,TGTGCCAGCAGCTTAGGGGGGGACAGCTTCTACAATGAGCAGTTCTTC,CASSLGGDSFYNEQFF
14,.,TRBJ2-1,many,TRBV7-8,TGTGCCAGCAGCTTAGTGGGTTTTGGGAATGAGCAGTTCTTC,CASSLVGFGNEQFF
13,.,TRBJ2-7,.,TRBV2,TGTGCCAGCAGTGTTGGAAACCTCTACGAGCAGTACTTC,CASSVGNLYEQYF
13,.,TRBJ1-2,many,TRBV20-1,TGCAGTGCTAGAGATGTGGCGGGCTATGGCTACACCTTC,CSARDVAGYGYTF
15,.,TRBJ2-5,many,TRBV9,TGTGCCAGCAGCCCCACAGGAGGCGGGTGGGAGACCCAGTACTTC,CASSPTGGGWETQYF
19,TRBD2,TRBJ2-1,many,TRBV13,TGTGCCAGCAGCGCGCAGCTAAACCTAGCGGGGATACTCTACAATGAGCAGTTCTTC,CASSAQLNLAGILYNEQFF
19,.,TRBJ2-4,few,TRBV21-1,TGTGCCAGCAGCAAACCGGGGGCGAATAAGATACTAGCCAAAAACATTCAGTACTTC,CASSKPGANKILAKNIQYF
14,.,TRBJ1-1,many,TRBV13,TGTGCCAGCAGCTTAGGGCAGGGTAACACTGAAGCTTTCTTT,CASSLGQGNTEAFF
17,TRBD2,TRBJ2-5,many,TRBV14,TGTGCCAGCAGCCCCTCTAGAGGTGGCGGGGGACAAGAGACCCAGTACTTC,CASSPSRGGGGQETQYF
15,TRBD1,TRBJ1-1,many,TRBV6-6,TGTGCCAGCAGGGGGACAGGGAGCATGAACACTGAAGCTTTCTTT,CASRGTGSMNTEAFF
13,TRBD1,TRBJ1-5,large,TRBV6-2/TRBV6-3,TGTGCCAGCTGGACAGGGTGGAATCAGCCCCAGCATTTT,CASWTGWNQPQHF
16,TRBD2,TRBJ2-7,many,TRBV6-2/TRBV6-3,TGTGCCAGCAGTTACGCGGGTAGCGGGTCCACCTACGAGCAGTACTTC,CASSYAGSGSTYEQYF
13,.,TRBJ1-1,.,TRBV29-1,TGCAGCGTTAGGAGCGAGGGGAACACTGAAGCTTTCTTT,CSVRSEGNTEAFF
16,TRBD1,TRBJ2-7,many,TRBV6-6,TGTGCCAGCAGTTACTCTAGGGGACAGGTCTCCTACGAGCAGTACTTC,CASSYSRGQVSYEQYF
10,TRBD1,TRBJ1-1,medium-sized,TRBV10-2,TGCGCCACCCGACAGGGGGAAGCTTTCTTT,CATRQGEAFF
13,.,TRBJ2-6,many,TRBV20-1,TGCAGTGCTAGGACGGCTGGGGCCAACGTCCTGACTTTC,CSARTAGANVLTF